This T cell receptor beta chain was captured in a study of T cells after posttransplantation cyclophosphamide (dated by TCRdb to about 2016). Background on the whole study: The study tracked T cell repertoire reconstitution by TRB sequencing after myeloablative bone marrow transplantation using posttransplantation cyclophosphamide as GVHD prophylaxis. Samples from about 37 PTCy-treated patients and 16 related bone marrow donors of those patients were subjected to antigen receptor sequencing. Blood from every one of the 34 PTCy patients who had 1-year posttransplant specimens underwent TRB sequencing. TRB sequencing was also done on up to about 3 additional blood samples from 2 to 5.2 years after transplant in 3 patients, and on pretransplant blood from several patients. Because TRA and TRB clonality correlated tightly in about ten samples, the subsequent TCR analyses were limited to TRB only. Public TRB sequences were queried against a database of over 3,600 sequences associated with responses to pathogens, tumor antigens, self-antigens and alloantigens. Results the study describes overall, beyond this receptor: The TRB repertoires of T cells infiltrating skin or the GI tract showed only limited overlap with the TRB repertoires found in blood. Across the roughly 48 patients, TRB clonality was highly associated with recipient CMV seropositivity and CMV reactivation, and diversity with PTCy was similar to that in the CNI/methotrexate controls. Donor-recipient similarity was low at 1-2 months but increased during the first year, and donor CD8+ memory clones often dominated later blood repertoires.

This clone was found many times. The antigen this receptor binds is unknown. No base-level quality is on record; no much larger clone is a single base apart. Related bone marrow donors provided peripheral blood samples on the day of marrow donation. Peripheral blood and bone marrow mononuclear cells were isolated by Ficoll-Hypaque density centrifugation and were cryopreserved. Including cysteine and phenylalanine, the CDR3 has 14 amino acids. Only CDR3 DNA remains: 42 bases, in frame from the first base. Compared with germline, V lacks 6 bases and J lacks 4 bases; bases without a gene match: 4. Genomic DNA was used for TRB sequencing, which was performed with the immunoSEQ assay at survey resolution or with the hsTCRB kit. The paper's processing steps were these. The immunoSEQ software handled initial read processing, and the LymphoSeq R package was used for repertoire analyses. Clonality was computed as 1 minus normalized Shannon entropy, and a Gini coefficient was also calculated for each TRB dataset. To infer phenotypes in unsorted samples, TRB sequences from sorted subsets of the recipient or donor were mapped onto unsorted samples from the same recipient. In TCRdb, the immuneACCESS table is reduced to in-frame sequences with V and J assigned. These tables do not hold every clone; where another copy was compared, an unresolved V gene accounts for under half, and the others remain unexplained. V, J and clone size were drawn from that table, and D and trimming were deduced from the DNA. The table gives approximately 35,000 clones for this sample, with none occurring only once. Clones ranked in the top ten supply 4.5% to 5% of the sample.

This TCR was sampled from a woman aged 25 to 39 in good health and a related stem cell transplant donor. Recombination connected TRBV12-3 or TRBV12-4 to TRBJ1-3; 9 nucleotides in the junction match TRBD1. Sequences were obtained from PBMCs. CDR3 loop: CASRGTGSGNTIYF. The sequenced DNA is TGTGCCAGCAGAGGGACAGGGAGCGGAAACACCATATATTTT.